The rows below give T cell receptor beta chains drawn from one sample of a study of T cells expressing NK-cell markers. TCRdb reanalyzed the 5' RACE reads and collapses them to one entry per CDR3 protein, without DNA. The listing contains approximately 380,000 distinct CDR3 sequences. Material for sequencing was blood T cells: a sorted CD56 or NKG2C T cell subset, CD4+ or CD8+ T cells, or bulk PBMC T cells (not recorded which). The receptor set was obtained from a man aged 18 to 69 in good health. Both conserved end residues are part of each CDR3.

CASSQVLAGGLRVNEQFF	TRBV4-1	TRBJ2-1
CASSLLVGHVAAFF	TRBV28	TRBJ1-1
CASINVQTPQETQYF	TRBV2	TRBJ2-5
CSAEWDSNQPQHF	TRBV20-1	TRBJ1-5
CASSRRDLGQETQYF	TRBV6-1	TRBJ2-5
CASSQDNAGTSHTDTQYF	TRBV4-2	TRBJ2-3
CASSLPGDTEQFF	TRBV7-3	TRBJ2-1
CASNRQSGTEAFF	TRBV11-1	TRBJ1-1
CASSLRDSHTDTQYF	TRBV2	TRBJ2-3
CASSPRSGTRIIANYGYTF	TRBV3-1	TRBJ1-2
CASSELFTTGEDGYTF	TRBV6-4	TRBJ1-2
CASSPTPDRVWTDTQYF	TRBV12-3/TRBV12-4	TRBJ2-3
CASSQGTRAFGETQYF	TRBV14	TRBJ2-5
CASSAWTSGAHQEQFF	TRBV5-1	TRBJ2-1
CASQTEGWGYEQYF	TRBV6-1	TRBJ2-7
CASREDRIHNQPQHF	TRBV6-1	TRBJ1-5
CASSLGDRGLGTEAFF	TRBV5-1	TRBJ1-1